These T cell receptor beta chains were read from a single sample in a study of control samples from healthy donors and cancer patients. Clones were sequenced by immunoSEQ multiplex PCR, and TCRdb holds only the in-frame ones, with some missing. Of approximately 150,000 clones listed, over 95% were seen once; the top ten hold 1%. Material for sequencing was blood. The receptors here all came from a woman in her thirties in good health. The CDR3 runs from the conserved cysteine through the conserved F or W. Each record gives: V gene, D gene, clone size, J gene, CDR3 DNA, CDR3 protein. A D gene is named only where the DNA matches it firmly. Part of the rows lack a size; the others show once, few, many or a class for expanded clones.

TRBV6-5	.	.	TRBJ1-4	TGTGCCAGCAGTTACTCTGGCGGGTTTGGAGAAAAACTGTTTTTT	CASSYSGGFGEKLFF
TRBV27	TRBD2	once	TRBJ2-1	TGTGCCAGCAGCGGGACTAGCTCGAATGAGCAGTTCTTC	CASSGTSSNEQFF
TRBV18	.	.	TRBJ2-3	TGTTCCAGCTCACCACAGGGCCTACGAGATACGCAGTATTTT	CSSSPQGLRDTQYF
TRBV6-5	.	.	TRBJ1-1	TGTGCCAGCAGCGGCCTGGGTGTAGCTTTCTTT	CASSGLGVAFF
TRBV5-1	.	.	TRBJ2-6	TGCGCCAGCAGCTTGGGTAGGCCCAATGCGTATCAGAGTTTGGCCAACGTCCTGACTTTC	CASSLGRPNAYQSLANVLTF
TRBV3-1/TRBV3-2	.	.	TRBJ1-1	TGTGCCAGCAGCCAAGCACCAAGGGGAACTTTCTTT	CASSQAPRGTFF
TRBV18	TRBD2	.	TRBJ2-1	TGTGCCAGCTCACCGGGACTAGCGGGGGGCCCTTCCTACAATGAGCAGTTCTTC	CASSPGLAGGPSYNEQFF
TRBV3-1/TRBV3-2	.	.	TRBJ2-5	TGTGCCAGCAGCCCAAGCGACTGGCGGGAGACCCAGTACTTC	CASSPSDWRETQYF
TRBV13	.	.	TRBJ1-4	TGTGCCAGCAGCTTCGGACAGAGCGCGGGCGAAAAACTGTTTTTT	CASSFGQSAGEKLFF
TRBV25-1	.	.	TRBJ1-4	TGTGCCAGCAGTGACCTGGGGGGTGCTAATGAAAAACTGTTTTTT	CASSDLGGANEKLFF
TRBV6-6	.	.	TRBJ1-2	TGTGCCAGCAGGCCGAGGGGGGGCGACTATGGCTACACCTTC	CASRPRGGDYGYTF
TRBV7-3	.	.	TRBJ1-1	TGTGCCAGCAGTCCGGGGGCAGGAACGATGAACACTGAAGCTTTCTTT	CASSPGAGTMNTEAFF
TRBV6-5	.	.	TRBJ1-5	TGTGCCAGCAGTAGTATCTTGGGCAATCAGCCCCAGCATTTT	CASSSILGNQPQHF
TRBV6-6	TRBD1	once	TRBJ2-1	TGTGCCAGCAGTCCATCACCCCCGACAGGGTTAACCTACAATGAGCAGTTCTTC	CASSPSPPTGLTYNEQFF
TRBV5-6	TRBD1	.	TRBJ1-1	TGTGCCAGCAGCTGGGGGCAACACAGGGGGCTCGGTGAAGCTTTCTTT	CASSWGQHRGLGEAFF
TRBV10-1	TRBD1	once	TRBJ2-1	TGCGCCAGCAGTAGGGACAGAGGCAGGTTGAATGAGCAGTTCTTC	CASSRDRGRLNEQFF
TRBV5-1	TRBD1	.	TRBJ1-1	TGCGCCAGCAGCCCGGGACAGATACTCACTGAAGCTTTCTTT	CASSPGQILTEAFF
TRBV9	.	.	TRBJ1-1	TGTGCCAGCAGCGCCGGCCAGAACACTGAAGCTTTCTTT	CASSAGQNTEAFF
TRBV5-1	TRBD1	.	TRBJ2-1	TGCGCCAGCACTCGGCGCCGGGACAGGGGAAGCAATGAGCAGTTCTTC	CASTRRRDRGSNEQFF
TRBV4-1	.	.	TRBJ1-4	TGCGCCAGCAGCCAAGATAGAGGGAGTGATGAAAAACTGTTTTTT	CASSQDRGSDEKLFF
TRBV5-1	TRBD1	.	TRBJ1-4	TGCGCCAGCAGTTTAGACAGGGGTGCAACTAATGAAAAACTGTTTTTT	CASSLDRGATNEKLFF
TRBV19	.	.	TRBJ2-1	TGTGCCAGTAACAAGGACTGGCAGAGCTCCTACAATGAGCAGTTCTTC	CASNKDWQSSYNEQFF
TRBV9	.	.	TRBJ2-2	TGTGCCAGCAGCGTAATGTCGGGAGCCACGAACACCGGGGAGCTGTTTTTT	CASSVMSGATNTGELFF
TRBV11-3	TRBD1	.	TRBJ2-3	TGTGCCAGCAGCTCACAACCGGGACAGGGAGATACGCAGTATTTT	CASSSQPGQGDTQYF
TRBV29-1	.	.	TRBJ2-1	TGCAGCGTTGAAAGTCCTAGCTCCTACAATGAGCAGTTCTTC	CSVESPSSYNEQFF
TRBV28	.	.	TRBJ2-5	TGTGCCAGCAGTTCGGGCTTTGAGACCCAGTACTTC	CASSSGFETQYF
TRBV2	TRBD1	.	TRBJ1-2	TGTGCCAGCAGACGCCTGGGACAGGAAAACTATGGCTACACCTTC	CASRRLGQENYGYTF
TRBV6-7	.	once	TRBJ1-2	TGTGCCAGCAGGGGGGGAATCCATGGCTACACCTTC	CASRGGIHGYTF
TRBV5-8	.	once	TRBJ2-1	TGTGCCAGCAGCTTGTTCAATGAGCAGTTCTTC	CASSLFNEQFF
TRBV19	.	.	TRBJ1-1	TGTGCCAGTACTAGCCGGATGCCCCGCCCAGAAGCTTTCTTT	CASTSRMPRPEAFF
TRBV7-2	.	.	TRBJ2-5	TGTGCCAGCAGCCCCGTCGGAGAGACCCAGTACTTC	CASSPVGETQYF
TRBV19	.	.	TRBJ2-1	TGTGCCAGTAGTATTAGCAGTGGCAATGAGCAGTTCTTC	CASSISSGNEQFF
TRBV7-8	.	.	TRBJ1-6	TGTGCCAGCAGCCCGGTATTGGGGGGAGTATGTATATTT	CASSPVLGGVCIF
TRBV30	.	once	TRBJ1-1	TGTGCCTGGAGTACGCCGCGGGCTAACACTGAAGCTTTCTTT	CAWSTPRANTEAFF
TRBV28	.	.	TRBJ1-1	TGTGCCAGCAGTCCGGAGGCCACTGAAGCTTTCTTT	CASSPEATEAFF
TRBV19	.	.	TRBJ1-5	TGTGCCAGTAGTAACTGGGCAAATCAGCCCCAGCATTTT	CASSNWANQPQHF
TRBV29-1	TRBD2	.	TRBJ2-2	TGCAGCGCCTTCTGGCGGGGGAAGTTTGACACCGGGGAGCTGTTTTTT	CSAFWRGKFDTGELFF
TRBV28	TRBD1	.	TRBJ1-1	TGTGCCAGCAGACTACCGGGACAGGGATTGAACACTGAAGCTTTCTTT	CASRLPGQGLNTEAFF